This T cell receptor beta chain was recovered during a study of blood T cell repertoires in COVID-19. Study information: The cDNA or gDNA used as material had been derived from T cells, B-cell-depleted T cells, or PBMCs.

Generated by immunoSEQ multiplex PCR, the TCRdb table keeps only in-frame clones and is missing some. The sample holds almost 400,000 clones; around 87% are singletons and the top ten take 0.95% to 1%. The CDR3 covers 15 residues. V shed 3 bases, J shed 3 bases, and the junction held 4 bases outside the gene matches. From germline, CDR1 is SGHRS and CDR2 YFSETQ. The table lists this clone with a few counts. The material sequenced was PBMCs or T cells enriched from blood (not recorded which). This TCR came from a woman in her thirties with acute COVID-19. The rearrangement links TRBV5-1 to TRBJ2-1; 9 bases fit TRBD1. CDR3 nucleotides: TGCGCCAGCAGCTCGGGACAGGGCAACTACAATGAGCAGTTCTTC. Its translation is CASSSGQGNYNEQFF.